A selection of T cell receptor beta chains follows, all from one sample in a study of persistence of HIV-infected CD4 T cells. These TCRs' antigens remain unknown. TCRdb's copy holds only in-frame clones and misses some; the assay was immunoSEQ multiplex PCR. The sample records roughly 64,000 clones, more than 70% being singletons. The starting material was CD4+ T cells sorted from PBMCs after approximately 18-hour stimulation, obtained from a patient who received antiretroviral therapy. The source of these receptors is an adult man with HIV who was CMV-seropositive. The CDR3 runs from the conserved cysteine through the conserved F or W. Each record gives: CDR3 protein, CDR3 DNA, D gene, V gene, J gene, clone size, CDR3 length. D genes are given only for firm matches. Clone size is given for some rows only: seen once, a few or many times, or a class if the clone is expanded.

cdr3_aa: CASSEEDTQYF
cdr3_nt: TGTGCCAGCAGTGAAGAAGATACGCAGTATTTT
d_call: NA
v_call: TRBV12-3/TRBV12-4
j_call: TRBJ2-3
clone_size: NA
cdr3_length: 11

cdr3_aa: CATEGQSYEQYF
cdr3_nt: TGTGCCACCGAAGGACAGTCCTACGAGCAGTACTTC
d_call: NA
v_call: TRBV24-1
j_call: TRBJ2-7
clone_size: NA
cdr3_length: 12

cdr3_aa: CASSAGWNSPLYF
cdr3_nt: TGTGCCAGCAGCGCCGGTTGGAATTCACCCCTCTACTTT
d_call: NA
v_call: TRBV7-3
j_call: TRBJ1-6
clone_size: NA
cdr3_length: 13

cdr3_aa: CASSAVMGHEQYF
cdr3_nt: TGTGCCAGCAGCGCCGTAATGGGGCACGAGCAGTACTTC
d_call: NA
v_call: TRBV7-3
j_call: TRBJ2-7
clone_size: NA
cdr3_length: 13

cdr3_aa: CATYSTGDYQLFYGYTF
cdr3_nt: TGTGCCACTTACAGTACAGGGGATTACCAACTGTTCTATGGCTACACCTTC
d_call: TRBD1
v_call: TRBV19
j_call: TRBJ1-2
clone_size: NA
cdr3_length: 17

cdr3_aa: CASSRQTGGNTEAFF
cdr3_nt: TGCGCCAGCAGCCGCCAGACAGGGGGGAACACTGAAGCTTTCTTT
d_call: TRBD1
v_call: TRBV5-1
j_call: TRBJ1-1
clone_size: few
cdr3_length: 15

cdr3_aa: CASSYSAGAGIPEAFF
cdr3_nt: TGTGCCAGCAGTTACTCGGCGGGGGCAGGGATCCCTGAAGCTTTCTTT
d_call: NA
v_call: TRBV6-2/TRBV6-3
j_call: TRBJ1-1
clone_size: NA
cdr3_length: 16

cdr3_aa: CASSVRWGGSEKLFF
cdr3_nt: TGTGCCAGCAGTGTTCGATGGGGCGGGAGTGAAAAACTGTTTTTT
d_call: NA
v_call: TRBV25-1
j_call: TRBJ1-4
clone_size: few
cdr3_length: 15

cdr3_aa: CASSEALRTSKNNQPQHF
cdr3_nt: TGTGCCAGCAGTGAAGCGCTTCGGACATCGAAAAACAATCAGCCCCAGCATTTT
d_call: NA
v_call: TRBV2
j_call: TRBJ1-5
clone_size: NA
cdr3_length: 18

cdr3_aa: CASSSRGGDSTDTQYF
cdr3_nt: TGTGCCAGCAGCTCCCGAGGGGGTGATAGCACAGATACGCAGTATTTT
d_call: NA
v_call: TRBV4-2
j_call: TRBJ2-3
clone_size: NA
cdr3_length: 16

cdr3_aa: CASSFDPNLTYEQYF
cdr3_nt: TGCGCCAGCAGCTTTGACCCCAATTTAACCTACGAGCAGTACTTC
d_call: NA
v_call: TRBV5-1
j_call: TRBJ2-7
clone_size: NA
cdr3_length: 15

cdr3_aa: CASSVGPDNQPQHF
cdr3_nt: TGTGCCAGCAGCGTTGGGCCGGACAATCAGCCCCAGCATTTT
d_call: NA
v_call: TRBV9
j_call: TRBJ1-5
clone_size: NA
cdr3_length: 14

cdr3_aa: CASSREVDGYTF
cdr3_nt: TGTGCCAGCAGCAGGGAGGTAGATGGCTACACCTTC
d_call: NA
v_call: TRBV7-9
j_call: TRBJ1-2
clone_size: once
cdr3_length: 12

cdr3_aa: CASRQGEIGNQPQHF
cdr3_nt: TGTGCCAGCAGACAGGGGGAAATTGGCAATCAGCCCCAGCATTTT
d_call: TRBD1
v_call: TRBV2
j_call: TRBJ1-5
clone_size: few
cdr3_length: 15

cdr3_aa: CAISEELDREQYF
cdr3_nt: TGTGCCATCAGTGAGGAGTTGGACAGAGAGCAGTACTTC
d_call: NA
v_call: TRBV10-3
j_call: TRBJ2-7
clone_size: once
cdr3_length: 13

cdr3_aa: CASSQESDRRSPLHF
cdr3_nt: TGTGCCAGCAGCCAAGAGTCAGACAGGCGGTCACCCCTCCACTTT
d_call: NA
v_call: TRBV4-2
j_call: TRBJ1-6
clone_size: NA
cdr3_length: 15

cdr3_aa: CASSFRTGVAGAEAFF
cdr3_nt: TGCGCCAGCAGCTTCCGGACAGGGGTCGCCGGGGCTGAAGCTTTCTTT
d_call: TRBD1
v_call: TRBV5-1
j_call: TRBJ1-1
clone_size: few
cdr3_length: 16

cdr3_aa: CASSLTGTVYEQYF
cdr3_nt: TGTGCCAGTAGCTTAACCGGGACGGTCTACGAGCAGTACTTC
d_call: NA
v_call: TRBV19
j_call: TRBJ2-7
clone_size: once
cdr3_length: 14

cdr3_aa: CASSVAGALTDTQYF
cdr3_nt: TGTGCCAGCAGCGTAGCGGGGGCCCTTACAGATACGCAGTATTTT
d_call: NA
v_call: TRBV9
j_call: TRBJ2-3
clone_size: NA
cdr3_length: 15

cdr3_aa: CASSSQGAPQETQYF
cdr3_nt: TGCGCCAGCAGCTCACAGGGTGCGCCTCAAGAGACCCAGTACTTC
d_call: NA
v_call: TRBV5-1
j_call: TRBJ2-5
clone_size: NA
cdr3_length: 15

cdr3_aa: CASSGPGQGDFYGYTF
cdr3_nt: TGTGCCAGCAGTGGCCCCGGACAGGGGGATTTCTATGGCTACACCTTC
d_call: TRBD1
v_call: TRBV28
j_call: TRBJ1-2
clone_size: few
cdr3_length: 16